What follows are 10 T cell receptor beta chains derived from one specimen sequenced in a study of blood T cell repertoires in COVID-19. Libraries were prepared by immunoSEQ multiplex PCR; TCRdb keeps only in-frame clonotypes and omits some of them. In the table there are 100,000 or so clones, roughly 80% of which are singletons. Input material: peripheral blood. The receptors were sampled from a human donor in a cohort sampled during active COVID-19.

This clone was seen a handful of times. The genes are TRBV10-3 and TRBJ1-5, with 11 nucleotides matching TRBD1. Germline loops: CDR1 ENHRY, CDR2 SYGVKD. The CDR3 sequence is 14 residues long. The J segment lost 3 bases and the V segment lost 10 bases, leaving 5 bases of the junction unmatched. The CDR3 DNA reads TGTGCCACCCAGGGACAGGGGGACAATCAGCCCCAGCATTTT. Its translation: CATQGQGDNQPQHF.

The chain joins TRBV20-1 to TRBJ2-7; TRBD1 matches 7 bases. This CDR3 is built from 11 residues. With V trimmed by 3 bases and J by 7 bases, 3 bases remained unmatched. Germline V CDR1 and CDR2: DFQATT, SNEGSKA (reference sequence). The CDR3 nucleotides read TGCAGTGCTAGGGAGGACAGGGAGCAGTACTTC. Amino acids: CSAREDREQYF.

The chain employs TRBV28 and TRBJ1-4; 10 nucleotides agree with TRBD1. The CDR3 totals 15 residues. Germline CDR1 reads MDHEN; CDR2 reads SYDVKM. The ends lost 5 bases at V and 6 bases at J; junction bases unmatched: 6. The CDR3: CASSTAGTGDEKLFF. For the CDR3, the DNA is TGTGCCAGCAGTACCGCCGGGACAGGGGATGAAAAACTGTTTTTT.

With regard to this clone: This CDR3 is also generated by other DNA sequences in the sample. The chain couples TRBV30 to TRBJ1-5; a possible D gene is TRBD1 (5 bases). This CDR3 is built from 14 residues. Trimming removed 1 base from V and 2 bases from J, with 9 bases in between. CDR1 and CDR2 (germline): GTSNPN, SVGIG (reference sequence). This CDR3 reads CAWSAGGGNQPQHF. The CDR3 DNA is TGTGCCTGGAGTGCGGGGGGTGGCAATCAGCCCCAGCATTTT.

V usage is TRBV4-1 and J usage is TRBJ1-5; TRBD1 matches 7 bases. Germline V gene data show CDR1 as MGHRA and CDR2 as YSYEKL. J was trimmed by 0 bases and V by 4 bases; bases with no gene match: 15. CDR3 size: 19 residues. CDR3: CASSPRGAPGGNSNQPQHF. DNA for the CDR3: TGCGCCAGCAGCCCTAGGGGCGCGCCAGGGGGTAATAGCAATCAGCCCCAGCATTTT.

The chain recombines TRBV29-1 with TRBJ1-1, with D unclear. Germline lookup yields CDR1 SQVTM and CDR2 ANQGSEA. The ends were cut back, 2 bases at V and 1 base at J, with 17 bases in the middle. There are 16 residues in the CDR3. In DNA, the CDR3 is TGCAGCGTTGAACTGATCTATGGACGGGGGAACACTGAAGCTTTCTTT. Amino acid sequence: CSVELIYGRGNTEAFF.

This chain connects TRBV10-2 to TRBJ2-7; tentatively, D is TRBD2 (5 bases). This CDR3 contains 12 residues. Looked up from germline, CDR1 is WSHSY and CDR2 is SAAADI. V shed 7 bases and J shed 5 bases, with 12 bases lying between them. The chain's CDR3 is CASNRGMNEQYF. Here the CDR3 DNA reads TGCGCCAGCAATCGGGGAATGAACGAGCAGTACTTC.

V and J are TRBV5-1 and TRBJ1-4; TRBD1 agrees at 8 bases. Germline loops: CDR1 SGHRS, CDR2 YFSETQ. The CDR3 runs 14 residues. V lost 4 bases, J lost 7 bases, and 6 bases stayed unmatched. CDR3 nucleotides: TGCGCCAGCAGCCGCCAGGGGGCAGGTGAAAAACTGTTTTTT. It codes for CASSRQGAGEKLFF.

The rearrangement joins TRBV7-9 to TRBJ1-1; D not resolved. Trimming shortened V by 4 bases and J by 1 base, and 16 bases separated the two germline ends. In germline, CDR1 is SEHNR, CDR2 FQNEAQ (reference sequence). CDR3 length: 16 amino acids. The CDR3 sequence: CASSSLRISENTEAFF. The CDR3 coding sequence is TGTGCCAGCAGCTCACTTCGCATCTCCGAGAACACTGAAGCTTTCTTT.

The J gene is TRBJ1-5, the V gene TRBV18, with no clear D. The V end lost 2 bases, the J end lost 6 bases, and 11 bases lay between the germline ends. The V gene's germline CDR1 is KGHSH and CDR2 LQKENI. The CDR3 is 14 residues long. The CDR3 DNA reads TGTGCCAGCTCACCAGTCGATGGAGGTCAGCCCCAGCATTTT. Its translation: CASSPVDGGQPQHF.